This T cell receptor beta chain was captured by sequencing in a study of blood T cells in healthy people across ages. Findings of the study overall: Compared with aged donors, long-lived donors showed fewer expanded clones, suggesting selection. Calculation of diversity from one million T cells yielded estimates considered to be underestimates. Roughly linearly, TCR beta diversity per million T cells fell as age increased.

The CDR3 extends over 15 amino acids. Between the trimmed V and J ends, which lost 0 bases and 5 bases, there was a span of 14 bases. Germline V lookup: CDR1 LGHDT, CDR2 YNNKEL (reference sequence). A second PCR, run for roughly 7 to 11 cycles, used a sample-barcoded 5' primer plus a J-beta primer mix. Sequencing recovered at least 3 million CDR3-containing paired-end reads from each sample. One entry per CDR3 protein, called by TCRdb with MiXCR from the 5' RACE reads. The data show just over 1 million distinct CDR3 sequences, 45% seen once. The table lists this clonotype with a few counts. Its antigen is still unknown.

This chain joins TRBV3-1 and TRBJ2-7; weak D call: TRBD2 (6 bases). The receptor was isolated from an older woman in good health. What was sequenced was blood. CDR3 sequence (DNA): TGTGCCAGCAGCCAAGAAGCGGGTTTTTCCCACGAGCAGTACTTC. Amino acid sequence: CASSQEAGFSHEQYF.